Following are 21 T cell receptor beta chains from one sample sequenced in a study of blood T cell repertoires in COVID-19 (dated by TCRdb to the early 2020s). The library relied on the immunoSEQ multiplex PCR assay. The clones in this table, taken by TCRdb from immuneACCESS, are in-frame only. Not every clone is retained; where verified, under half of the shortfall comes from an unresolved V gene, and the cause of the rest is unknown. The sample table shows about 250,000 clones, and 70% to 90% are seen once. The top ten clonotypes cover around 5.5% of the sample. The specimen was peripheral blood. The receptors stem from a man aged 50-60 years with COVID-19, enrolled during active disease.

The chain carries TRBV7-9 and TRBJ1-1, with 9 bases lining up with TRBD1. The CDR3 runs to 16 residues. Germline CDR1 reads SEHNR; CDR2 reads FQNEAQ (reference sequence). Trimming at V came to 5 bases and at J to 2 bases, leaving 9 bases not matched to a gene. CDR3 residues: CASSPKGQGPNTEAFF. CDR3 bases: TGTGCCAGCAGCCCAAAGGGACAGGGCCCCAACACTGAAGCTTTCTTT.

The rearrangement links TRBV30 to TRBJ1-2, with TRBD1 as a possible D gene (5 bases). Germline V CDR1 and CDR2: GTSNPN, SVGIG (reference sequence). The ends were cut back, 2 bases at V and 1 base at J, with 8 bases in the middle. The CDR3 is 13 residues long. The CDR3 region is CAWSPGGNYGYTF. In DNA, the CDR3 is TGTGCCTGGAGTCCGGGGGGTAACTATGGCTACACCTTC.

The chain combines TRBV20-1 with TRBJ1-1; D is uncertain. Deletions cut 6 bases from V and 2 bases from J, with 7 bases between. CDR1 is DFQATT and CDR2 is SNEGSKA in the germline V gene (reference sequence). CDR3 length: 11 residues. CDR3 loop: CSARLNTEAFF. Written as DNA, the CDR3 is TGCAGTGCAAGATTAAACACTGAAGCTTTCTTT.

CDR3 protein: CASSVAQAYEAFF. The CDR3 DNA sequence: TGTGCCAGCAGCGTCGCCCAGGCGTATGAAGCTTTCTTT. The chain has TRBV7-2 and TRBJ1-1; D is uncertain. The CDR3 extends over 13 amino acids. Trimming shortened V by 5 bases and J by 7 bases, and 14 bases separated the two germline ends. CDR1 SGHTA and CDR2 FQGNSA come from the germline V gene. Full variable domain (rest looked up from reference TRBV7-2 and TRBJ1-1): GAGVSQSPSNKVTEKGKDVELRCDPISGHTALYWYRQSLGQGLEFLIYFQGNSAPDKSGLPSDRFSAERTGGSVSTLTIQRTQQEDSAVYLCASSVAQAYEAFFGQGTRLTVV.

The chain joins TRBV5-8 to TRBJ1-6; tentative D call: TRBD1 (6 bases). The CDR3 consists of 14 residues. Trimming stripped 5 bases from V and 9 bases from J, with 15 bases between. The germline V gene encodes CDR1 SGHTS and CDR2 YDEGEE. The CDR3 is CASSFTGWRSPLHF. CDR3 bases: TGTGCCAGCAGTTTTACAGGGTGGCGTTCACCCCTCCACTTT.

The chain combines TRBV9 with TRBJ2-1, with 7 bases that match TRBD1. The CDR3 spans 15 residues. The trim removed 4 bases at V and 2 bases at J, leaving 6 bases unmatched. Germline lookup yields CDR1 SGDLS and CDR2 YYNGEE. This CDR3 is CASSPQTGTYNEQFF. In DNA form, the CDR3 reads TGTGCCAGCAGCCCGCAGACAGGGACCTACAATGAGCAGTTCTTC.

This chain joins TRBV13 and TRBJ2-1, with TRBD2 matching over 7 bases. This CDR3 spans 15 amino acids. V dropped 3 bases and J dropped 0; count of bases not matched to a gene: 2. Germline CDR1 reads PRHDT; CDR2 reads FYEKMQ (reference sequence). The CDR3 sequence: CASSFGGSSYNEQFF. DNA for the CDR3: TGTGCCAGCAGCTTTGGCGGGAGCTCCTACAATGAGCAGTTCTTC.

This chain uses TRBV19 with TRBJ2-1; 7 bases are shared with TRBD1. The CDR3 extends over 16 amino acids. Germline trimming cut 3 bases from V and 8 bases from J; bases unmatched to any gene: 13. Germline V gene data show CDR1 as LNHDA and CDR2 as SQIVND (reference sequence). In nucleotides, the CDR3 is TGTGCCAGTAGTATGATCCGAGCGACAGGGTATTATGAGCAGTTCTTC. Amino acid sequence: CASSMIRATGYYEQFF.

The chain employs TRBV5-1 and TRBJ2-1; D possibly corresponds to TRBD1 (6 bases). The CDR3 extends over 15 amino acids. Trimming left V 0 bases short and J 8 bases short, with 15 bases between. Germline V gene sequence: CDR1 SGHRS, CDR2 YFSETQ. Here the CDR3 DNA reads TGCGCCAGCAGCTTGGGGTGGGGACCAGGGGATGAGCAGTTCTTC. Protein: CASSLGWGPGDEQFF.

The chain combines TRBV28 with TRBJ2-2, with TRBD2 as a possible D gene (6 bases). V was shortened by 6 bases and J by 6 bases, with 17 bases between the two germline ends. CDR3 length: 15 residues. CDR1 and CDR2 from the germline V gene are MDHEN and SYDVKM. CDR3 bases: TGTGCCAGCAGGGGACCGGAGGGATCCTCCGGGGAGCTGTTTTTT. This encodes CASRGPEGSSGELFF.

The J gene is TRBJ1-3, the V gene TRBV5-1; D not resolved. V was cut by 3 bases and J by 0 bases, with 10 bases left in between. Germline-derived CDR1 and CDR2 are SGHRS and YFSETQ. The CDR3 runs 15 residues. The CDR3 DNA reads as TGCGCCAGCAGCTCGCGGGAGAGCTCTGGAAACACCATATATTTT. The encoded protein is CASSSRESSGNTIYF. The variable domain in full, completed from reference TRBV5-1 and TRBJ1-3, reads KAGVTQTPRYLIKTRGQQVTLSCSPISGHRSVSWYQQTPGQGLQFLFEYFSETQRNKGNFPGRFSGRQFSNSRSEMNVSTLELGDSALYLCASSSRESSGNTIYFGEGSWLTVV.

This chain joins TRBV27 and TRBJ1-1; no definite D call. The CDR3 is 14 residues long. Germline assignment: CDR1 MNHEY and CDR2 SMNVEV (reference sequence). V lost 1 base, J lost 2 bases, and 8 bases lay in between. The CDR3: CASSLWPENTEAFF. The DNA of the CDR3 is TGTGCCAGCAGTTTATGGCCAGAAAACACTGAAGCTTTCTTT.

This chain uses TRBV3-1 (or the pseudogene TRBV3-2) with TRBJ1-6; D unclear. This CDR3 is 14 amino acids long. Between the trimmed V and J ends, which lost 4 bases and 6 bases, there was a span of 10 bases. Germline CDR1 LGHDT, CDR2 YNNKEL (reference sequence). DNA for the CDR3: TGTGCCAGCAGCCTCACACGAGGTAATTCACCCCTCCACTTT. This codes for CASSLTRGNSPLHF.

This clone was detected once. This chain links TRBV5-1 with TRBJ1-4; 8 nucleotides line up with TRBD1. This CDR3 region has 16 residues. J lost 2 bases, V lost 4 bases, and 7 bases had no gene match. Germline V gives CDR1 SGHRS, CDR2 YFSETQ. The CDR3 DNA reads as TGCGCCAGCAGCGATAACGCAGGGGGCACTAATGAAAAACTGTTTTTT. Translating gives CASSDNAGGTNEKLFF.

The chain employs TRBV6-5 and TRBJ2-7; 9 nucleotides line up with TRBD1. The CDR3 has 14 residues. CDR1 and CDR2 from the germline V gene are MNHEY and SVGAGI. V lost 2 bases to trimming and J lost 2 bases; unmatched junction nucleotides: 1. The CDR3 region is CASSYRTGAYEQYF. DNA of the CDR3: TGTGCCAGCAGTTACCGGACAGGGGCCTACGAGCAGTACTTC.

The chain joins TRBV5-5 to TRBJ2-2, with a possible D match to TRBD2 (6 bases). Germline V gene lookup returns CDR1 SGHKS and CDR2 YYEKEE (reference sequence). Trimming removed 4 bases at V and 3 bases at J, with 13 bases between. The CDR3 consists of 15 residues. The CDR3 protein is CASSILWEDTGELFF. In nucleotides, the CDR3 is TGTGCCAGCAGCATACTATGGGAGGACACCGGGGAGCTGTTTTTT. Full variable domain (outside the CDR3, taken from reference TRBV5-5 and TRBJ2-2): DAGVTQSPTHLIKTRGQQVTLRCSPISGHKSVSWYQQVLGQGPQFIFQYYEKEERGRGNFPDRFSARQFPNYSSELNVNALLLGDSALYLCASSILWEDTGELFFGEGSRLTVL.

This clone was picked up a small number of times. CDR3 amino acids: CASSQGARTEAFF. The DNA of the CDR3 is TGTGCCAGCTCACAGGGGGCGCGTACTGAAGCTTTCTTT. The chain uses TRBV18 and TRBJ1-1; 7 bases fit TRBD1. Trimming removed 4 bases from V and 5 bases from J; junction bases left unmatched: 4. Germline V lookup: CDR1 KGHSH, CDR2 LQKENI. The CDR3 totals 13 residues.

The chain uses TRBV11-1 and TRBJ1-1; D perhaps matches TRBD1 (5 bases). The ends were cut back, 0 bases at V and 4 bases at J, with 9 bases in the middle. The CDR3 totals 14 residues. Looked up from germline, CDR1 is SGHAT and CDR2 is FQDESV (reference sequence). Here the CDR3 DNA reads TGTGCCAGCAGCTTAGCTCAGGGCTCCACTGAAGCTTTCTTT. As protein: CASSLAQGSTEAFF.

The CDR3 DNA sequence: TGTGCCAGCTCACCAGTGCAGATGAACACCGGGGAGCTGTTTTTT. This codes for CASSPVQMNTGELFF. The V and J genes are TRBV18 and TRBJ2-2; D gene unclear. Per germline, CDR1 KGHSH and CDR2 LQKENI. This CDR3 comprises 15 residues. V was cut by 2 bases and J by 1 base, with 8 bases left in between.

V gene TRBV28 combines with J gene TRBJ2-7, with 9 bases lining up with TRBD1. Trimming took 11 bases from V and 7 from J; bases not matched to a gene: 9. The germline V gene has CDR1 MDHEN and CDR2 SYDVKM. The CDR3 is 12 residues long. The CDR3 is CAGRDRVGEQYF. CDR3 coding DNA: TGTGCCGGCCGGGACAGGGTCGGGGAGCAGTACTTC.

The rearrangement links TRBV2 to TRBJ2-2; perhaps TRBD1 as D (6 bases). The CDR3 length is 14 residues. CDR1 and CDR2 from the germline V gene are SNHLY and FYNNEI. V was trimmed by 7 bases and J by 0 bases, leaving 9 bases between them. As DNA, the CDR3 is TGTGCCAGCAACAGGGTCGCGAACACCGGGGAGCTGTTTTTT. The encoded protein is CASNRVANTGELFF.